This TCR beta chain emerged from a study of T cell responses to AZD1222 COVID-19 vaccine. This CDR3 region has 16 residues. CDR1 is MRHNA and CDR2 is SNTAGT in the germline V gene. The J segment lost 2 bases and the V segment lost 5 bases, leaving 5 bases of the junction unmatched. The table came from immunoSEQ multiplex PCR; TCRdb's copy has only in-frame clones and leaves some out. The sample shows 85,000 to 100,000 clones, approximately 90% of them seen only once. The material was peripheral blood, obtained 28 days after the second AZD1222 dose. The receptor comes from an adult who received the AZD1222 COVID-19 vaccine. The genes are TRBV6-4 and TRBJ2-1; 11 nucleotides match TRBD2. DNA of the CDR3: TGTGCCAGCAGTCCCGGGACTAGCGGAGCCTACAATGAGCAGTTCTTC. This gives the protein CASSPGTSGAYNEQFF.